These 14 T cell receptor beta chains originate from one sample sequenced in a study of beta chain features in type 1 diabetes. Findings of the study overall: Significant though moderate, a shortening of TCRB CDR3s appeared in all four CD4+ subsets of Type 1 diabetes patients.

Of the isolated RNA, all was reverse transcribed, and so the sequenced material was expressed TCRB transcripts. This table comes from immunoSEQ multiplex PCR, and its TCRdb copy is limited to in-frame clones, with some not included. This table holds hundreds of thousands of clones, around an eighth found once. These receptors have no known antigen. What was sequenced was naive CD4+ T cells from blood. These receptors were taken from a man aged 18 to 29 with type 1 diabetes.

The J gene is TRBJ1-1, the V gene TRBV2, with 7 bases matching TRBD1. CDR1 and CDR2 (germline): SNHLY, FYNNEI. Trimming removed 4 bases from V and 4 bases from J; junction bases left unmatched: 3. CDR3 length equals 13 residues. The CDR3 DNA sequence: TGTGCCAGCAGTGGACAGGGTGGCACTGAAGCTTTCTTT. Protein product: CASSGQGGTEAFF.

On this clone: This sample also contains other DNA sequences that code for the same CDR3. The chain joins TRBV5-1 to TRBJ2-5; tentatively, D is TRBD1 or TRBD2 (6 bases each). This CDR3 contains 14 residues. In germline, CDR1 is SGHRS, CDR2 YFSETQ. The germline V and J ends were trimmed by 0 bases and 3 bases, with 9 bases remaining between them. In DNA form, the CDR3 reads TGCGCCAGCAGCTTGGAAAGGGGGGAAGAGACCCAGTACTTC. Translation: CASSLERGEETQYF.

This clone has a handful of counts. This sequence joins TRBV7-2 and TRBJ2-1, with no clear D. From germline, CDR1 is SGHTA and CDR2 FQGNSA. The CDR3 runs 16 residues. V lost 1 base and J lost 0, with 10 bases in between. The CDR3 sequence is CASSLVGRSSYNEQFF. The CDR3, as DNA: TGTGCCAGCAGCTTAGTAGGCCGTAGCTCCTACAATGAGCAGTTCTTC.

This clone was seen only a few times. The J gene is TRBJ2-7, the V gene TRBV7-2, with D unresolved. The germline V and J ends were trimmed by 5 bases and 6 bases, with 11 bases remaining between them. The CDR3 extends over 12 amino acids. Germline CDR1 SGHTA, CDR2 FQGNSA. The CDR3 spells CASSPFGGEQYF. CDR3 nucleotides: TGTGCCAGCAGCCCCTTCGGCGGCGAGCAGTACTTC.

The CDR3 reads CASSLASWNTGELFF. The CDR3, as DNA: TGTGCCAGCAGCTTAGCAAGTTGGAACACCGGGGAGCTGTTTTTT. This rearrangement joins TRBV7-9 to TRBJ2-2; D call uncertain. Germline V gene lookup returns CDR1 SEHNR and CDR2 FQNEAQ (reference sequence). The CDR3 loop spans 15 amino acids. The V and J ends lost 0 bases and 1 base respectively, with 6 bases between them.

This clone was counted between two and nine times. This rearrangement joins TRBV7-9 to TRBJ1-1, with D unresolved. V lost 2 bases, J lost 3 bases, and 4 bases lay in between. This CDR3 is 12 amino acids long. Looked up from germline, CDR1 is SEHNR and CDR2 is FQNEAQ (reference sequence). The CDR3, as DNA: TGTGCCAGCAGCTTAATCCACACTGAAGCTTTCTTT. Encoded protein: CASSLIHTEAFF.

This clone was found a few times. The rearrangement joins TRBV25-1 to TRBJ2-5; D uncertain. The germline V gene has CDR1 MGHDK and CDR2 SYGVNS. CDR3 length equals 13 residues. V gave up 8 bases and J gave up 0 bases, with 10 bases separating them. The CDR3 is CASGSLYQETQYF. CDR3 in DNA: TGTGCCAGCGGGTCACTGTACCAAGAGACCCAGTACTTC.

CDR3 in amino acids: CASSLGRDHEQFF. The CDR3 DNA is TGTGCCAGCAGCTTGGGCAGGGACCATGAGCAGTTCTTC. V is TRBV7-2 and J is TRBJ2-1; D might be TRBD1 or TRBD2, each matching 5 bases. The CDR3 has 13 residues. Germline V lookup: CDR1 SGHTA, CDR2 FQGNSA. The V and J ends lost 3 bases and 8 bases respectively, with 11 bases between them.

The rearrangement links TRBV2 to TRBJ2-2; D is ambiguous. The CDR3 has 11 amino acids. Deletions cut 5 bases from V and 9 bases from J, with 7 bases between. From germline, CDR1 is SNHLY and CDR2 FYNNEI. The CDR3 loop is CASSPSRELFF. DNA for the CDR3: TGTGCCAGCAGTCCCTCCCGGGAGCTGTTTTTT.

This clone was detected a few times. This same CDR3 is encoded by further DNA sequences in the sample. This sequence joins TRBV5-1 and TRBJ2-1; 8 positions agree with TRBD2. Unmatched junction bases numbered 3, after V lost 2 bases and J lost 2 bases. There are 15 residues in the CDR3. From germline, CDR1 is SGHRS and CDR2 YFSETQ. Here the CDR3 reads CASSFTSGTYNEQFF. CDR3 DNA: TGCGCCAGCAGCTTCACTAGCGGAACCTACAATGAGCAGTTCTTC.

This clone has only a few counts. V and J are TRBV6-5 and TRBJ2-7; 14 positions match TRBD2. Germline-derived CDR1 and CDR2 are MNHEY and SVGAGI. The CDR3 has 15 residues. Germline trimming cut 4 bases from V and 7 bases from J; bases unmatched to any gene: 6. CDR3 coding DNA: TGTGCCAGCAGTTCTTGGACTAGCGGGAGGCGTGAGCAGTACTTC. Translating gives CASSSWTSGRREQYF.

The chain recombines TRBV14 with TRBJ1-1; D is unclear. The CDR3 has 13 amino acids. Per the germline V gene, CDR1 is SGHDN and CDR2 is FVKESK. V was trimmed by 6 bases and J by 5 bases, leaving 13 bases between them. CDR3 sequence: CASSGSSGTEAFF. CDR3 sequence (DNA): TGTGCCAGCAGTGGGTCTTCGGGGACTGAAGCTTTCTTT.

The chain is built from TRBV29-1 and TRBJ1-1; D is unresolved. Trimming removed 0 bases at V and 8 bases at J, with 16 bases between. Germline CDR1 is SQVTM and CDR2 is ANQGSEA. This CDR3 spans 14 amino acids. The CDR3 region is CSVEELPGMGEAFF. For the CDR3, the DNA is TGCAGCGTTGAAGAATTACCGGGGATGGGAGAAGCTTTCTTT.

In this sample, this clone turned up a few times. The rearrangement joins TRBV7-2 to TRBJ2-7; TRBD2 matches 10 bases. Germline CDR1 reads SGHTA; CDR2 reads FQGNSA. V lost 0 bases to trimming and J lost 6 bases; unmatched junction nucleotides: 5. The CDR3 covers 15 residues. Written as DNA, the CDR3 is TGTGCCAGCAGCTTAGCGGGGACTAGCGTCGCCGAGCAGTACTTC. This gives the protein CASSLAGTSVAEQYF. Filled out from reference TRBV7-2 and TRBJ2-7, the complete variable domain reads GAGVSQSPSNKVTEKGKDVELRCDPISGHTALYWYRQSLGQGLEFLIYFQGNSAPDKSGLPSDRFSAERTGGSVSTLTIQRTQQEDSAVYLCASSLAGTSVAEQYFGPGTRLTVT.